This is a list of T cell receptor beta chains from one sample in a study of Graves' ophthalmopathy and Graves' hyperthyroidism. MiXCR was run by TCRdb on the multiplex PCR reads, yielding one entry per CDR3 protein. The table has around 170,000 distinct CDR3 sequences, over 35% seen once; the top ten hold under 7%. The sample consisted of peripheral blood. The receptor source for this set is a middle-aged woman with Graves' ophthalmopathy. Both conserved end residues are part of each CDR3. A D gene is named only where the DNA matches it firmly. The listing skips clone size in some rows; elsewhere it reads once, few, many or a size class.

d_call,j_call,v_call,clone_size,cdr3_aa,cdr3_nt
-,TRBJ2-7,TRBV6-2/TRBV6-3,once,CASSSPGQRPQYF,TGTGCCAGCAGTTCCCCGGGACAACGACCGCAGTACTTC
-,TRBJ1-1,TRBV6-5,-,CASSFLTPMNTEAFF,TGTGCCAGCAGTTTCCTAACACCGATGAACACTGAAGCTTTCTTT
TRBD2,TRBJ2-2,TRBV3-1,many,CASSLSGGTHTGELFF,TGTGCCAGCAGCCTTAGCGGGGGGACCCACACCGGGGAGCTGTTTTTT
TRBD1,TRBJ2-2,TRBV6-2/TRBV6-3,few,CASSWDSNTGELFF,TGTGCCAGCAGTTGGGACAGTAACACCGGGGAGCTGTTTTTT
-,TRBJ2-2,TRBV18,many,CASSPAAGELFF,TGTGCCAGCTCACCAGCTGCCGGGGAGCTGTTTTTT
-,TRBJ1-2,TRBV7-9,many,CASSSTRTANYGYTF,TGTGCCAGCAGCTCCACTCGGACCGCGAACTATGGCTACACCTTC
TRBD2,TRBJ2-2,TRBV28,many,CATKSSGGDTGELFF,TGTGCCACCAAATCTAGCGGGGGTGACACCGGGGAGCTGTTTTTT
-,TRBJ1-2,TRBV5-1,many,CASSLDRNYGYTF,TGCGCCAGCAGCTTGGACAGGAACTATGGCTACACCTTC
-,TRBJ1-1,TRBV7-8,-,CASRSRANEAFF,TGTGCCAGCAGATCCAGAGCAAATGAAGCTTTCTTT
TRBD2,TRBJ2-7,TRBV2,many,CASSVFGTSSYEQYF,TGTGCCAGCAGTGTTTTTGGGACTAGCTCCTACGAGCAGTACTTC
-,TRBJ1-2,TRBV19,many,CASTGTRYGYTF,TGTGCCAGTACCGGGACACGGTATGGCTACACCTTC
-,TRBJ2-4,TRBV7-3,few,CASEEFGVQYF,TGTGCCAGCGAGGAGTTTGGAGTTCAGTACTTC
-,TRBJ1-1,TRBV28,many,CASREQGLGEAFF,TGTGCCAGCAGAGAACAGGGTTTGGGTGAAGCTTTCTTT
-,TRBJ2-5,TRBV10-3,-,CAISESSPLETQYF,TGTGCCATCAGTGAGTCCTCCCCTTTGGAGACCCAGTACTTC
TRBD2,TRBJ2-7,TRBV11-2,-,CASSLLGGGRALEQYF,TGTGCCAGCAGCCTCCTCGGCGGCGGGAGGGCTCTCGAGCAGTACTTC
-,TRBJ1-1,TRBV28,many,CASSRNLNTEAFF,TGTGCCAGCAGTCGCAATTTGAATACTGAAGCTTTCTTT
TRBD1,TRBJ2-7,TRBV20-1,-,CSARIPGQGYEQYF,TGCAGTGCTAGAATTCCGGGACAGGGCTACGAGCAGTACTTC
TRBD1,TRBJ1-1,TRBV5-1,many,CASSYGQGNTEAFF,TGTGCCAGCAGCTATGGACAGGGTAACACTGAAGCTTTCTTT
TRBD1,TRBJ2-7,TRBV7-8,many,CASSPWQGASYEQYF,TGTGCCAGCAGCCCGTGGCAGGGGGCCTCCTACGAGCAGTACTTC
-,TRBJ1-2,TRBV19,-,CASDGKRGSGYTF,TGTGCCAGTGACGGGAAAAGGGGGTCTGGCTACACCTTC
TRBD1,TRBJ1-6,TRBV6-5,-,CASSYTNTGGKNSPLRF,TGTGCCAGCAGTTATACCAATACAGGGGGCAAGAATTCACCCCTCCGCTTT
-,TRBJ1-2,TRBV5-1,many,CASSLNRDLYGYTF,TGCGCCAGCAGCTTAAACAGGGATCTCTATGGCTACACCTTC
-,TRBJ1-1,TRBV12-3/TRBV12-4,many,CASIPNRAGTEAFF,TGTGCCAGCATCCCCAACAGGGCCGGCACTGAAGCTTTCTTT
-,TRBJ2-6,TRBV11-2,-,CASSLRTAIIPGANVLTF,TGTGCCAGCAGCCTCCGGACAGCGATAATCCCTGGGGCCAACGTCCTGACTTTC
-,TRBJ2-3,TRBV2,many,CASASTDTQYF,TGTGCCAGCGCGTCCACAGATACGCAGTATTTT
-,TRBJ1-1,TRBV7-9,many,CASSQRGGGGTEAFF,TGTGCCAGCAGCCAACGAGGTGGAGGTGGAACTGAAGCTTTCTTT
TRBD2,TRBJ2-5,TRBV12-3/TRBV12-4,-,CASTAFDQRGQETQYF,TGTGCCAGCACCGCCTTTGACCAGCGGGGACAAGAGACCCAGTACTTC
-,TRBJ1-5,TRBV15,many,CATSRDRVFGNQPQHF,TGTGCCACCAGCAGAGATAGAGTATTTGGCAATCAGCCCCAGCATTTT
-,TRBJ2-7,TRBV4-1,many,CASSLRAGPWEQYF,TGCGCCAGCAGCCTACGGGCCGGACCGTGGGAGCAGTACTTC
-,TRBJ1-2,TRBV5-1,many,CASSMDTDGYTF,TGCGCCAGCAGCATGGACACGGATGGCTACACCTTC
-,TRBJ1-2,TRBV28,many,CASSIPQGLYGYTF,TGTGCCAGCAGCATTCCACAGGGACTCTATGGCTACACCTTC
-,TRBJ1-2,TRBV7-2,-,CASSSFADRDGYTF,TGTGCCAGCAGCTCTTTCGCAGACCGGGATGGCTACACCTTC
TRBD1,TRBJ1-1,TRBV7-9,many,CASSPGQASQAFF,TGTGCCAGCAGTCCGGGACAGGCATCACAAGCTTTCTTT
-,TRBJ1-2,TRBV28,many,CASSSSGFLNYSYTF,TGTGCCAGCAGTTCGTCGGGGTTCTTAAACTATAGCTACACCTTC
-,TRBJ1-1,TRBV19,-,CASKTGGVDTEAFF,TGTGCCAGCAAAACCGGCGGGGTGGACACTGAAGCTTTCTTT
-,TRBJ2-5,TRBV6-1,-,CASSARGTETQYF,TGTGCCAGCAGCGCCAGGGGAACAGAGACCCAGTACTTC
TRBD2,TRBJ2-7,TRBV28,-,CASSLRTSGRVLWEQYF,TGTGCCAGCAGCCTTAGGACTAGCGGGAGGGTGCTATGGGAGCAGTACTTC
-,TRBJ2-7,TRBV6-5,once,CASSSPGRGKQYF,TGTGCCAGCAGTTCTCCCGGCAGAGGCAAGCAGTACTTC
TRBD1,TRBJ2-7,TRBV6-5,many,CASSYSQPGQGPHEQYF,TGTGCCAGCAGTTACTCGCAGCCGGGACAGGGGCCCCACGAGCAGTACTTC
TRBD2,TRBJ2-7,TRBV12-5,-,CASGRSRGENQYF,TGTGCTAGTGGTCGATCGCGGGGGGAAAATCAGTACTTC
-,TRBJ1-1,TRBV12-3/TRBV12-4,-,CASRQLVNTEAFF,TGTGCCAGCAGGCAGCTTGTCAACACTGAAGCTTTCTTT
-,TRBJ2-7,TRBV12-3/TRBV12-4,-,CASSLFSQPYEQYF,TGTGCCAGCAGTTTATTTAGTCAGCCCTACGAGCAGTACTTC
-,TRBJ1-5,TRBV7-2,many,CASAGSSNQPQHF,TGTGCCAGCGCCGGGTCTAGCAATCAGCCCCAGCATTTT
-,TRBJ2-2,TRBV27,many,CASRRGQNTGELFF,TGTGCCAGCAGGAGAGGGCAGAACACCGGGGAGCTGTTTTTT